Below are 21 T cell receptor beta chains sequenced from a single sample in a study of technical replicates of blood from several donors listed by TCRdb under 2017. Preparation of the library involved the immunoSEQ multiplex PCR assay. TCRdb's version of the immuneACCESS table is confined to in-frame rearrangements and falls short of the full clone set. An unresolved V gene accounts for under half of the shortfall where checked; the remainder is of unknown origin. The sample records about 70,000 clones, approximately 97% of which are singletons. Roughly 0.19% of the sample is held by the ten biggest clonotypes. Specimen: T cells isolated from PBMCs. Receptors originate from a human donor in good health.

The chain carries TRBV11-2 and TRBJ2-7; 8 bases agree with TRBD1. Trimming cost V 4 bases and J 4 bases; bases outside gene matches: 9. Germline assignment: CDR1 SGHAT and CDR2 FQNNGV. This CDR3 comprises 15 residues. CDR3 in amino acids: CASSSSGGQEYEQYF. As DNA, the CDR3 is TGTGCCAGCAGCTCATCAGGGGGCCAAGAGTACGAGCAGTACTTC.

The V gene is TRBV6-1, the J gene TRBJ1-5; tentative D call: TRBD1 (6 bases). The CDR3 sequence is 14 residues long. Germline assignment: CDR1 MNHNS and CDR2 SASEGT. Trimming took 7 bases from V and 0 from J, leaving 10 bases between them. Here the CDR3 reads CASKDRISNQPQHF. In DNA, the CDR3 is TGTGCCAGCAAAGACAGGATTAGCAATCAGCCCCAGCATTTT.

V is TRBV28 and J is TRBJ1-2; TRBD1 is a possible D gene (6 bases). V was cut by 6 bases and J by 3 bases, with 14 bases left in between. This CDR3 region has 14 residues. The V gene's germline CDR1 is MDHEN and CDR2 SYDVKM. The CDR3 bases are TGTGCCAGCAGCGATCAACAGGGACACTATGGCTACACCTTC. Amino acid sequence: CASSDQQGHYGYTF.

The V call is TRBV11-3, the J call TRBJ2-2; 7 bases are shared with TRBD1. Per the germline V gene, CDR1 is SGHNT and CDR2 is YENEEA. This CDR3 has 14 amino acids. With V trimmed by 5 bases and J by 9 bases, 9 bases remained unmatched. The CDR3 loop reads CASSPRGQARELFF. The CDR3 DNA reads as TGTGCCAGCAGCCCCAGAGGACAGGCCCGGGAGCTGTTTTTT.

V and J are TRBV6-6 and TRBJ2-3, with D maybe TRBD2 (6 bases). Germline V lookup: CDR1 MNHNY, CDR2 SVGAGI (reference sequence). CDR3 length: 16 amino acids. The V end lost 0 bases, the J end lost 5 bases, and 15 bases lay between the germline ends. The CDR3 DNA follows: TGTGCCAGCAGTTACTCGGGGGGTAAAATAGGAGATACGCAGTATTTT. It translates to CASSYSGGKIGDTQYF.

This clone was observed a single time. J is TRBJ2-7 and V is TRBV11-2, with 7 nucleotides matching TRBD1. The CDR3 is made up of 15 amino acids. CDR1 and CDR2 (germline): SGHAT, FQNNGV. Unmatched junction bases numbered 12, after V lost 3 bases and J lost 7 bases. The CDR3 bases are TGTGCCAGCAGCTTTTCCGGGACAGCCTTCGGTGAGCAGTACTTC. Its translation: CASSFSGTAFGEQYF.

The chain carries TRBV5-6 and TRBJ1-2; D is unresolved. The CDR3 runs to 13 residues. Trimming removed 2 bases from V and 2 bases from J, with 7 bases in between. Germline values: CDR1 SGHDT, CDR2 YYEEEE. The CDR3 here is CASSLGRNYGYTF. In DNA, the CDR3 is TGTGCCAGCAGCTTAGGGAGGAACTATGGCTACACCTTC.

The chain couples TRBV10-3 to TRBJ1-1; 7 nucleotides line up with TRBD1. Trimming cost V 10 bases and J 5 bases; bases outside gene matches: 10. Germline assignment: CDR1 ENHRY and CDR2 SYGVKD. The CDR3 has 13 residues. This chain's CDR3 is CATNRGSWTEAFF. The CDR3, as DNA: TGTGCCACCAACAGGGGTTCGTGGACTGAAGCTTTCTTT.

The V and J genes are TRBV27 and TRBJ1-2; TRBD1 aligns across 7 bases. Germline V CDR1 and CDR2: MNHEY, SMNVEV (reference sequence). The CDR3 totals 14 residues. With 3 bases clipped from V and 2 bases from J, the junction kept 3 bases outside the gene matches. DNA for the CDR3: TGTGCCAGCAGTTTTACAGGGGTAAACTATGGCTACACCTTC. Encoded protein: CASSFTGVNYGYTF.

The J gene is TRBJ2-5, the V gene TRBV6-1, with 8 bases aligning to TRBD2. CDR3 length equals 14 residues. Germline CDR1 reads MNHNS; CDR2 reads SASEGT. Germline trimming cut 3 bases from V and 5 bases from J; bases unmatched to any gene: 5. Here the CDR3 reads CASSDRGGQETQYF. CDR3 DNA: TGTGCCAGCAGTGATCGGGGGGGGCAGGAGACCCAGTACTTC.

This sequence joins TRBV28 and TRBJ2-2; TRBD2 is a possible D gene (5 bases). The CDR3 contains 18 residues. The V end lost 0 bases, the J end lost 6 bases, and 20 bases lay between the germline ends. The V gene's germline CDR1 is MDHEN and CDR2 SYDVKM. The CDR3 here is CASSLWRVLVQSAGELFF. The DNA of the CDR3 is TGTGCCAGCAGTTTATGGCGGGTGCTGGTCCAGTCAGCCGGGGAGCTGTTTTTT.

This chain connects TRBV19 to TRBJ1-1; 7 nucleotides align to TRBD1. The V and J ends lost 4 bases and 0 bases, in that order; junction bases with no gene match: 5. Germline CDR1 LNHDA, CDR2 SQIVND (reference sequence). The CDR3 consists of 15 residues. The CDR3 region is CASSTTTGVNTEAFF. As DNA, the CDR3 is TGTGCCAGTAGTACTACCACAGGGGTGAACACTGAAGCTTTCTTT.

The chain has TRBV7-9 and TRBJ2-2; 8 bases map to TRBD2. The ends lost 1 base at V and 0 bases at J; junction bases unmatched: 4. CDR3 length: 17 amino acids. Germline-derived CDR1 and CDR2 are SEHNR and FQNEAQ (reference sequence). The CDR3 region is CASSLVSGSTNTGELFF. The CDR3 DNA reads TGTGCCAGCAGCTTAGTAAGCGGGAGTACGAACACCGGGGAGCTGTTTTTT. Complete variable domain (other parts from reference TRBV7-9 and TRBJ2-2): DTGVSQNPRHKITKRGQNVTFRCDPISEHNRLYWYRQTLGQGPEFLTYFQNEAQLEKSRLLSDRFSAERPKGSFSTLEIQRTEQGDSAMYLCASSLVSGSTNTGELFFGEGSRLTVL.

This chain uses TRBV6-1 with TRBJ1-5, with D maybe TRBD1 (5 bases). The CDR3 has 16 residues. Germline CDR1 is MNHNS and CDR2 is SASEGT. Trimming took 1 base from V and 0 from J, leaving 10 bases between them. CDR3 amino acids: CASSEGQIFSNQPQHF. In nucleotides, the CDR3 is TGTGCCAGCAGTGAAGGACAGATTTTTAGCAATCAGCCCCAGCATTTT.

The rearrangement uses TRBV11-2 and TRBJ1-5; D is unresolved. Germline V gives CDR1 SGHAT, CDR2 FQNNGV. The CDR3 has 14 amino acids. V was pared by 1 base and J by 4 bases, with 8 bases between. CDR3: CASSLVPGNQPQHF. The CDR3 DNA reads TGTGCCAGCAGCTTAGTGCCGGGAAATCAGCCCCAGCATTTT.

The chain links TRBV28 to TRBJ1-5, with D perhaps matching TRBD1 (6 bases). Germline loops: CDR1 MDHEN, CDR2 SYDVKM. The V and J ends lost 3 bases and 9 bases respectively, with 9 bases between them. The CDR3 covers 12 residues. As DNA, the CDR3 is TGTGCCAGCAGTTTCCGAGGGGGGCCCCAGCATTTT. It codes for CASSFRGGPQHF.

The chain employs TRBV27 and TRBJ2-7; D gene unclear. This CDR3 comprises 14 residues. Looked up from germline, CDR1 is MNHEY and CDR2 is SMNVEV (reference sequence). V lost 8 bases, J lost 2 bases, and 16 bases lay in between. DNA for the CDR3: TGTGCCAGCCGCCAGGCGTACGACACCTACGAGCAGTACTTC. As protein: CASRQAYDTYEQYF.

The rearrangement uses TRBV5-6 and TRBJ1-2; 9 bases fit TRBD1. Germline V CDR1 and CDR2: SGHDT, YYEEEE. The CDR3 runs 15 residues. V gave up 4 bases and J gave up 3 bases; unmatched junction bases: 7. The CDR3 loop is CASSRKQGADYGYTF. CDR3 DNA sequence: TGTGCCAGCAGCCGAAAACAGGGGGCGGACTATGGCTACACCTTC.

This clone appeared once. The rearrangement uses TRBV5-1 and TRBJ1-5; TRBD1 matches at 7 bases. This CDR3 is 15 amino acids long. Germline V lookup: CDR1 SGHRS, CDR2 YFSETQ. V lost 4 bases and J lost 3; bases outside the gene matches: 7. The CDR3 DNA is TGCGCCAGCAGCGAGGGGACAGAGCCCAATCAGCCCCAGCATTTT. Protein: CASSEGTEPNQPQHF.

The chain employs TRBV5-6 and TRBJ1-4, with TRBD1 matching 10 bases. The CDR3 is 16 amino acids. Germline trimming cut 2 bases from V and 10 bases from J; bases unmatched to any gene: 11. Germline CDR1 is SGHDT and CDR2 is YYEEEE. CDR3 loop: CASSFLSGTGVGKLFF. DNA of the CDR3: TGTGCCAGCAGCTTTCTTTCGGGGACAGGGGTCGGAAAACTGTTTTTT. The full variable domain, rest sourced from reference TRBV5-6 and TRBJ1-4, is DAGVTQSPTHLIKTRGQQVTLRCSPKSGHDTVSWYQQALGQGPQFIFQYYEEEERQRGNFPDRFSGHQFPNYSSELNVNALLLGDSALYLCASSFLSGTGVGKLFFGSGTQLSVL.

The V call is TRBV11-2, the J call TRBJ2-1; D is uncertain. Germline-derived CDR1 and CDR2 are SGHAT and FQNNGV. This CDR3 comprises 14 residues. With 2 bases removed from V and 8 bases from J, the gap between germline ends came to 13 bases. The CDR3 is CASSLLRSGDEQFF. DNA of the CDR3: TGTGCCAGCAGCTTATTACGGTCTGGTGATGAGCAGTTCTTC.